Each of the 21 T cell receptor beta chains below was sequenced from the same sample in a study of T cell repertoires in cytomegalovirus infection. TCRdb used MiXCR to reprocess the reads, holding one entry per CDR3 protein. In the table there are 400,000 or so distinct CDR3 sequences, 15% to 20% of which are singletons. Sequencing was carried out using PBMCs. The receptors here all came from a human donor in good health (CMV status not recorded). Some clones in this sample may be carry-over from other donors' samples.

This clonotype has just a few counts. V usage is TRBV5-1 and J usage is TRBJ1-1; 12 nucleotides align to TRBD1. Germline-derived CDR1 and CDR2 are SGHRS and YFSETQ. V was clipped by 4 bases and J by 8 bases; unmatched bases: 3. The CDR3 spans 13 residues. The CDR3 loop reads CASSRGTGGEAFF. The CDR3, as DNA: TGCGCCAGCAGCCGGGGGACAGGGGGCGAAGCTTTCTTT.

CDR3 in DNA: TGTGCCAGCAGTTGGGGGGGAGGCTATGGCTACACCTTC. Translating it yields CASSWGGGYGYTF. V and J are TRBV6-1 and TRBJ1-2; tentatively, D is TRBD1 (5 bases). CDR3 length: 13 amino acids. V lost 5 bases and J 4 bases, leaving 11 bases between the germline ends. CDR1 is MNHNS, CDR2 SASEGT, per germline.

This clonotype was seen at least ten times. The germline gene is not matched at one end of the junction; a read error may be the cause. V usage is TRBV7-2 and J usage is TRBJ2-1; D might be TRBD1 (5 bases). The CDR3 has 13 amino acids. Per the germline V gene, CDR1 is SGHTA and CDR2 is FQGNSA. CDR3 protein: CATSQGTYNEQFF. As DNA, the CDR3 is TGTGCCACCAGCCAGGGTACTTACAATGAGCAGTTCTTC.

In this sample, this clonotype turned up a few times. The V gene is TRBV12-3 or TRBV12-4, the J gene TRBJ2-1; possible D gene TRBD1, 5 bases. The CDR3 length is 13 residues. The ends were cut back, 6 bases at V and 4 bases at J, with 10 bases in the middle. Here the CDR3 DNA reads TGTGCCAGCAGGTTCGACAGTTACAATGAGCAGTTCTTC. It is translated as CASRFDSYNEQFF.

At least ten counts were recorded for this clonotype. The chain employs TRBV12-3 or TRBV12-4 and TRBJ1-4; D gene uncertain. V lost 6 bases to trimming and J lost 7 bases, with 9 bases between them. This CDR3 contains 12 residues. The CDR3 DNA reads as TGTGCCAGCAGCCCGGGAGGTGAAAAACTGTTTTTT. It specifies CASSPGGEKLFF.

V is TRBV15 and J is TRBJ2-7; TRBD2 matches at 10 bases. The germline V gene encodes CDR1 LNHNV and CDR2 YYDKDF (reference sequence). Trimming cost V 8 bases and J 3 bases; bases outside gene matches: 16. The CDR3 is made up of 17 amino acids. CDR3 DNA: TGTGCCACCTGGGGGACCGTCGGACTAGCGGATTACTACGAGCAGTACTTC. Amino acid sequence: CATWGTVGLADYYEQYF.

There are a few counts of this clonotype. The CDR3 region has the DNA TGTGCCACCAGCAGAGCGGTGCGTCCCTCGGGGCAGTATTTT. Protein sequence: CATSRAVRPSGQYF. J is TRBJ2-3 and V is TRBV15; no firm D call. The germline CDR1 and CDR2 sequences are LNHNV and YYDKDF (reference sequence). This CDR3 is 14 amino acids long. V was shortened by 1 base and J by 11 bases, with 16 bases between the two germline ends.

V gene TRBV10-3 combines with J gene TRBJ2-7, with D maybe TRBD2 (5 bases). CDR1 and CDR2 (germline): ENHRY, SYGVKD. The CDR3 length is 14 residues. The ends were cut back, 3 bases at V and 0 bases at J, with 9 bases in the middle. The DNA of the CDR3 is TGTGCCATCAGTGATAGACGGGACTCCTACGAGCAGTACTTC. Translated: CAISDRRDSYEQYF.

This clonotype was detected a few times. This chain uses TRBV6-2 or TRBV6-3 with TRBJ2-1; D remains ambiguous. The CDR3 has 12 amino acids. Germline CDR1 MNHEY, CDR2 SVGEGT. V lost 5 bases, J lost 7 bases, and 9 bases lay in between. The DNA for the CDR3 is TGTGCCAGCAGTCCCCCTCGGAATGAGCAGTTCTTC. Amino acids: CASSPPRNEQFF.

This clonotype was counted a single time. Here the CDR3 DNA reads TGTGCCAGCAGTGCAGACAGGGGCCCCTACGAGCAGTACTTC. Its translation: CASSADRGPYEQYF. J is TRBJ2-7 and V is TRBV12-3 or TRBV12-4; the match to TRBD1 covers 8 bases. The CDR3 loop spans 14 amino acids. V trimming: 5 bases; J trimming: 2 bases; junction bases outside the gene matches: 5.

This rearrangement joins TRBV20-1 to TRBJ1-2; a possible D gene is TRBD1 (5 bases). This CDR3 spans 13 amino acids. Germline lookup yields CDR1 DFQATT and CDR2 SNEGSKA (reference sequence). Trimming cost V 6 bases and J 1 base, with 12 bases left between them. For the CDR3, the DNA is TGCAGTGCCACGGACACGGATAACTATGGCTACACCTTC. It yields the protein CSATDTDNYGYTF.

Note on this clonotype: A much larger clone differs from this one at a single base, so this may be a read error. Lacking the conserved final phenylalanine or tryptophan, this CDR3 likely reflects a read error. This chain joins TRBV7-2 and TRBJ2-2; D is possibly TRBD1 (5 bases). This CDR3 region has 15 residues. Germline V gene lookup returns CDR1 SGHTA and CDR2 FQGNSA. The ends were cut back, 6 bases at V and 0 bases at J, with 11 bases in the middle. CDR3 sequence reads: CASRMTVANTGELFL. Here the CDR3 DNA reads TGTGCCAGCAGGATGACAGTAGCGAACACCGGGGAGCTGTTTCTT.

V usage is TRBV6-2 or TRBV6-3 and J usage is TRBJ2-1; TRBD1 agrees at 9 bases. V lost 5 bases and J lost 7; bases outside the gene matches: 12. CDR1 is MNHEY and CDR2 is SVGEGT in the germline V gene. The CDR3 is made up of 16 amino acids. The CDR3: CASSKTTGGFENEQFF. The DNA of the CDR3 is TGTGCCAGCAGTAAAACGACAGGGGGATTTGAAAATGAGCAGTTCTTC.

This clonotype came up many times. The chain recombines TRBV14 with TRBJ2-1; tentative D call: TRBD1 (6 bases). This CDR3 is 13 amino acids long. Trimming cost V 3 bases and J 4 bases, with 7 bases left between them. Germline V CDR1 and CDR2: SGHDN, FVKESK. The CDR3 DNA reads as TGTGCCAGCAGCCAGGGGGCTTACAATGAGCAGTTCTTC. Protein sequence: CASSQGAYNEQFF.

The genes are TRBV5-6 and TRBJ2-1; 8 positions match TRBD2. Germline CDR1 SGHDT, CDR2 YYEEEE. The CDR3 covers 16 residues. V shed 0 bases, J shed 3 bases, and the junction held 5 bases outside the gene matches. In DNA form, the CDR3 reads TGTGCCAGCAGCTTGGGAGCGGGAGCAGTCTACAATGAGCAGTTCTTC. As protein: CASSLGAGAVYNEQFF.

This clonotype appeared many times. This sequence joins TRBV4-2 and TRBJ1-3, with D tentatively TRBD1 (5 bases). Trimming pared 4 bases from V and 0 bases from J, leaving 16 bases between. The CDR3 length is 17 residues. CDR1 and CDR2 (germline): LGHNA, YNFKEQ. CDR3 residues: CASSLNTGASSGNTIYF. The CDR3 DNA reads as TGTGCCAGCAGCCTAAACACCGGGGCGTCCTCTGGAAACACCATATATTTT.

The CDR3 DNA reads as TGCAGCGTTGAGGAGGGGATGGGACAGCATTTT. This translates into CSVEEGMGQHF. The chain couples TRBV29-1 to TRBJ1-5; perhaps TRBD1 as D (5 bases). The CDR3 has 11 amino acids. Trimming left V 3 bases short and J 13 bases short, with 13 bases between. Germline CDR1 SQVTM, CDR2 ANQGSEA.

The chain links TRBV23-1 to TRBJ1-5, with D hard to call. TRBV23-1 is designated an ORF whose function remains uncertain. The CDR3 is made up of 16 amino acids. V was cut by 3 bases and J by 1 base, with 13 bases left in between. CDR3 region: CASSQREKESNQPQHF. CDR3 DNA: TGCGCCAGCAGTCAGAGGGAGAAGGAGAGCAATCAGCCCCAGCATTTT.

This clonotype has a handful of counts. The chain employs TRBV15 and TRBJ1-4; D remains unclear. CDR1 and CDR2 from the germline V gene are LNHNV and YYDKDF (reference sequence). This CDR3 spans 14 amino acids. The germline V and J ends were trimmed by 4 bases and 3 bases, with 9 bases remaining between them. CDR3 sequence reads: CATSTRSPNEKLFF. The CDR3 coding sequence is TGTGCCACCAGCACAAGAAGCCCTAATGAAAAACTGTTTTTT.

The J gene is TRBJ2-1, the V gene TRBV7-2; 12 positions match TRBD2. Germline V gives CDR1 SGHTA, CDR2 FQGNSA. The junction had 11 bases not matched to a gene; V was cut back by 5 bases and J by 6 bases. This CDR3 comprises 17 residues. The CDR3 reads CASSQLAGGPYGNEQFF. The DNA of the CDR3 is TGTGCCAGCAGCCAGCTAGCGGGAGGGCCGTATGGCAATGAGCAGTTCTTC.

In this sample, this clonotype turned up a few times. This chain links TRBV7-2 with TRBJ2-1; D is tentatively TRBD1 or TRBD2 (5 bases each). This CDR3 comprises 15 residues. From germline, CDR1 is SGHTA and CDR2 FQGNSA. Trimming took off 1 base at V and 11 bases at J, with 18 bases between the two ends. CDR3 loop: CASSLGGVGSSQQFF. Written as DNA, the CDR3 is TGTGCCAGCAGCTTAGGAGGGGTCGGGTCTAGCCAGCAGTTCTTC.